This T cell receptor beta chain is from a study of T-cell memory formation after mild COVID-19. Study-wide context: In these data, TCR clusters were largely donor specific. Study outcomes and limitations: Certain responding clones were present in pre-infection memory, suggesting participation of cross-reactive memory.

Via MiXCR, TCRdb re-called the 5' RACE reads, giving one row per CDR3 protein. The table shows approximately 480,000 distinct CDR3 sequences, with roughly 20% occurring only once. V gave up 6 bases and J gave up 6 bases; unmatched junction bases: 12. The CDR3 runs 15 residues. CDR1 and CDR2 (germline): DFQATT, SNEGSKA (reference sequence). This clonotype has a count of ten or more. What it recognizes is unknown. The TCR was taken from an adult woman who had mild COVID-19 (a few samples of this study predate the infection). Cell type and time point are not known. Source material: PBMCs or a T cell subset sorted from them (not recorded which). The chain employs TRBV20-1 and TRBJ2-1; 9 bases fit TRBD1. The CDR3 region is CSALPQQGAVNEQFF. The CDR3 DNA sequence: TGCAGTGCCCTACCCCAACAGGGGGCAGTCAATGAGCAGTTCTTC.